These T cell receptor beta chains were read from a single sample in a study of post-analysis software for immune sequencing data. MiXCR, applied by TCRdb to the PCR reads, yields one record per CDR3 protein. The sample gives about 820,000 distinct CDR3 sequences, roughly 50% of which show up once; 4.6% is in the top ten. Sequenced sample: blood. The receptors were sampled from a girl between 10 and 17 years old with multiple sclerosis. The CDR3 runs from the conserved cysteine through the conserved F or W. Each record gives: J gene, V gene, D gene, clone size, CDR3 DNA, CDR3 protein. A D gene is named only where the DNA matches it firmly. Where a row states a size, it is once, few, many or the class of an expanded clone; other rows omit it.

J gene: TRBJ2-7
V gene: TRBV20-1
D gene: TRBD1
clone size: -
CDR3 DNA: TGCAGTGCTAAGCCAGGGGGCAATTCCTACGAGCAGTACTTC
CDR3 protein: CSAKPGGNSYEQYF

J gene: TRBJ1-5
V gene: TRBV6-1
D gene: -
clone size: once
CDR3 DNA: TGTGCCAGCAGAGACACCTGGACCCAGCATTTT
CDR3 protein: CASRDTWTQHF

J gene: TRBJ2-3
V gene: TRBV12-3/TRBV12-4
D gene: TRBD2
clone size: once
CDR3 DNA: TGTGCCAGCAGGCCGGGACTAGCTCCAGATACGCAGTATTTT
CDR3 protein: CASRPGLAPDTQYF

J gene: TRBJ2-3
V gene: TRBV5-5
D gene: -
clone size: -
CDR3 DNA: TGTGCCAGCAGCTTGCTCCCGTTGGCGCAGTATTTT
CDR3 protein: CASSLLPLAQYF

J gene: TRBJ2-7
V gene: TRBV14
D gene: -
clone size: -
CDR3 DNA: TGTGCCAGCAGCCAAGATCTAGGAGGCGAGCAGTACTTC
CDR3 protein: CASSQDLGGEQYF

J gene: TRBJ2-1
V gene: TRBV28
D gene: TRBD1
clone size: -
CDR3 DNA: TGTGCCAGCAGCCCTACGACCGGGACAGGGTACAATGAGCAGTTCTTC
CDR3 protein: CASSPTTGTGYNEQFF

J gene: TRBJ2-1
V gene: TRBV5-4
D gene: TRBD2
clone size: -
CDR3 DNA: TGTGCCAGCAGCTCGCCGGGACTAGCGGACAATGAGCAGTTCTTC
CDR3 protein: CASSSPGLADNEQFF

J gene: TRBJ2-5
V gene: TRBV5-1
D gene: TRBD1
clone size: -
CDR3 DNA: TGCGCCAGCAGCTTGGGCAGGGGGATAGAGGAGACCCAGTACTTC
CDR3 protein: CASSLGRGIEETQYF

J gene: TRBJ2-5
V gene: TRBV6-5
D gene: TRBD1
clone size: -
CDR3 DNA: TGTGCCAGCAGACCCGGACAGGCTTGGGAGACCCAGTACTTC
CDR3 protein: CASRPGQAWETQYF

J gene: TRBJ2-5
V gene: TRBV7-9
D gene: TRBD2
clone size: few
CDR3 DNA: TGTGCCAGCAGCTCGACTAGCGGGGAAGAGACCCAGTACTTC
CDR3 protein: CASSSTSGEETQYF

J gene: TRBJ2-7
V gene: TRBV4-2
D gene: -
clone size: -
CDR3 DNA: TGTGCCAGCAGCATAAGGACGGGCAAACAGGGAGACGAGCAGTACTTC
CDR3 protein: CASSIRTGKQGDEQYF

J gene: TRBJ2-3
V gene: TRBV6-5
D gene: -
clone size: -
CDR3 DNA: TGTGCCAGCAGTTACCAACTCAGGGGTGCAGATACGCAGTATTTT
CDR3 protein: CASSYQLRGADTQYF

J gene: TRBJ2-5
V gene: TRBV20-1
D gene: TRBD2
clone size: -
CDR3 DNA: TGCAGTGCTAGAGAGACCGGGACTAGCGGGAGGGCCGGGACCCAGTACTTC
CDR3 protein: CSARETGTSGRAGTQYF

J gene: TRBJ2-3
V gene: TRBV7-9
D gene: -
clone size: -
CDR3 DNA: TGTGCCAGCAGCATCGTCCCAAGGAATTCAGATACGCAGTATTTT
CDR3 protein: CASSIVPRNSDTQYF

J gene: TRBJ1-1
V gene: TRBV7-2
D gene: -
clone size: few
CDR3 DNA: TGTGCCAGCAGCTACTGGGGCCAGGGCACTGAAGCTTTCTTT
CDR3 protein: CASSYWGQGTEAFF

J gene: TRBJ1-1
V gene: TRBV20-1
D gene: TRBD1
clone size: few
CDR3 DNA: TGCAGTGCCGTGGACAGGGTTTTGGCGTGGACTGAAGCTTTCTTT
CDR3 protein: CSAVDRVLAWTEAFF

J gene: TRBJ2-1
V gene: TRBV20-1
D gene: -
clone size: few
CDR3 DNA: TGCAGTGTCCATATTGTGGGAGTGGGTGAGCAGTTCTTC
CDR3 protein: CSVHIVGVGEQFF

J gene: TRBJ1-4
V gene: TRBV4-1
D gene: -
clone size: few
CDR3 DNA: TGCGCCAGCAGCCAAGGTCTCTCTTTTGAATTCGCAACTAATGAAAAACTGTTTTTT
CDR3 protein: CASSQGLSFEFATNEKLFF

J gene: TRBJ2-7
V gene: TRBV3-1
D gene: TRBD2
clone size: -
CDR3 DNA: TGTGCCAGCAGCCCCCTTCGACTAGCGGGAGGGAGCTCCTACGAGCAGTACTTC
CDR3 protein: CASSPLRLAGGSSYEQYF

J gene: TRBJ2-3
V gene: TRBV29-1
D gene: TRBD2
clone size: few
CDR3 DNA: TGCAGCTCTGTGGCGGGAGGAAACACAGATACGCAGTATTTT
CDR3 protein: CSSVAGGNTDTQYF

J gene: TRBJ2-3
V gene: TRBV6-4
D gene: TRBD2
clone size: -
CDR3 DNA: TGTGCCAGCAGTGACCTAGCGGGGGCGGGAGATACGCAGTATTTT
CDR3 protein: CASSDLAGAGDTQYF

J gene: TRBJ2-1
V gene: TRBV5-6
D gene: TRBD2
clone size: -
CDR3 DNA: TGTGCCAGCAGACCAGTAGCGGGAGGTGAGCAGTTCTTC
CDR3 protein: CASRPVAGGEQFF

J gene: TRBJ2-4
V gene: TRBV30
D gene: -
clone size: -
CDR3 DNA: TGTGCCTGGAGCGGAGTAGCCAAAAACATTCAGTACTTC
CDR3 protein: CAWSGVAKNIQYF

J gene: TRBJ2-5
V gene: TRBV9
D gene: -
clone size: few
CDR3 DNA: TGTGCCAGCAGCGCGGAGGGGGAGACCCAGTACTTC
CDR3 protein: CASSAEGETQYF

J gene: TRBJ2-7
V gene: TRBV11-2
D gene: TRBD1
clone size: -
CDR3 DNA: TGTGCCAGCAGCCCATTACGGGACAGGATCCCCTACGAGCAGTACTTC
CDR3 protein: CASSPLRDRIPYEQYF

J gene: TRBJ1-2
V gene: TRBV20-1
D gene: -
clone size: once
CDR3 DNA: TGCAGTGCTAGACCCTACAACAACTATGGCTACACCTTC
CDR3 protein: CSARPYNNYGYTF

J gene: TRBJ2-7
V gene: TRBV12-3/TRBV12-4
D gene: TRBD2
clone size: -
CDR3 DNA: TGTGCCAGCAGTCCCTCACTAGCGTGGGGGTCCTACGAGCAGTACTTC
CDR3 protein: CASSPSLAWGSYEQYF

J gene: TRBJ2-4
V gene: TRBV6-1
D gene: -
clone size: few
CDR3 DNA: TGTGCCAGCAGTGAATATCTCGTTCGGCAGTACTTC
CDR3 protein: CASSEYLVRQYF

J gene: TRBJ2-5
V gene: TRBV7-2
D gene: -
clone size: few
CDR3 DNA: TGTGCCAGCAGCTTAGGGTGGGGTCCCCAAGAGACCCAGTACTTC
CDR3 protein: CASSLGWGPQETQYF

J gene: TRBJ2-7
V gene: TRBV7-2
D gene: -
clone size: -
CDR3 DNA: TGTGCCAGCAGCGCGCACGGCTACGAGCAGTACTTC
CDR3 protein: CASSAHGYEQYF

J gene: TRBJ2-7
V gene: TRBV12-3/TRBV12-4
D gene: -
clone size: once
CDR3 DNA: TGTGCCAGCAGTTTTTTAGCAGGAGCGGTCCACGAGCAGTACTTC
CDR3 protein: CASSFLAGAVHEQYF

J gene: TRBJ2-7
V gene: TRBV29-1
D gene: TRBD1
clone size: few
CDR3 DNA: TGCAGCGTTGCCGGGACAGGCTCCTACGAGCAGTACTTC
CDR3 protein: CSVAGTGSYEQYF

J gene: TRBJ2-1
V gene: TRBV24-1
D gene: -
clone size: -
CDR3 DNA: TGTGCCACCAGTGAAGGTCTGGGGAGCTACAATGAGCAGTTCTTC
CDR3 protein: CATSEGLGSYNEQFF

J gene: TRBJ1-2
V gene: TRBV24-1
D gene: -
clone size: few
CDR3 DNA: TGTGCCACCAGTGCGTCCCGACAGATCTATGGCTACACCTTC
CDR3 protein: CATSASRQIYGYTF

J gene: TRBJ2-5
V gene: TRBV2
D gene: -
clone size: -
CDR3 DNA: TGTGCCAGCAGTGAAATGGTTAGCAGGCAAGAGACCCAGTACTTC
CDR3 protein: CASSEMVSRQETQYF

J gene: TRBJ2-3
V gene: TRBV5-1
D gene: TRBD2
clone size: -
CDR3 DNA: TGCGCCAGCAGCTTGCGGCTCTCGCGGGGGGGTCCAGATACGCAGTATTTT
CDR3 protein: CASSLRLSRGGPDTQYF

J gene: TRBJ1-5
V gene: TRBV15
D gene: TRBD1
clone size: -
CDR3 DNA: TGTGCCACCAGCAGAGATGCAGGGGGGGACCAGCCCCAGCATTTT
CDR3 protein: CATSRDAGGDQPQHF

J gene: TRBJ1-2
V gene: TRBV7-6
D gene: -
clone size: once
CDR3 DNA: TGTGCCAGCAGCCCATATGGGGGGAGGTCTAACTATGGCTACACCTTC
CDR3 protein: CASSPYGGRSNYGYTF

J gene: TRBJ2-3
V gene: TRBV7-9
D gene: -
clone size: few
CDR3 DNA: TGTGCCCTCGCTCAGTCGGATACGCAGTATTTT
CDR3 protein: CALAQSDTQYF

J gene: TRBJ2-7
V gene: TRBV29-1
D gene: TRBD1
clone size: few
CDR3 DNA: TGCAGCGTCCGACCCGAACAGGGGGCCTCCTACGAGCAGTACTTC
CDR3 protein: CSVRPEQGASYEQYF